One sample yielded the 15 T cell receptor beta chains listed below, sequenced in a study of blood T cell repertoires in COVID-19. TCRdb keeps only in-frame clones here, not all; method: immunoSEQ multiplex PCR. The top ten clones hold around a third of a sample with about 80,000 clones, roughly 80% of them seen once. Sample: peripheral blood. The origin of the receptors is a woman in her 70s with acute or convalescent COVID-19.

On this clone: An end of the junction differs from the germline gene, which may be a read error. The V gene is TRBV7-9, the J gene TRBJ2-7, with 12 bases that match TRBD1. The CDR3 spans 16 residues. Per germline, CDR1 SEHNR and CDR2 FQNEAQ (reference sequence). This CDR3 is CASSPWIGGQGAPVSF. The CDR3 bases are TGTGCCAGCAGCCCCTGGATAGGGGGACAGGGGGCCCCTGTAAGCTTC.

The chain combines TRBV5-1 with TRBJ1-1; 7 bases are shared with TRBD1. CDR1 is SGHRS and CDR2 is YFSETQ in the germline V gene. V shed 0 bases and J 3 bases; nucleotides not matched to a gene: 5. The CDR3 has 15 residues. CDR3 nucleotides: TGCGCCAGCAGCTTGGCGAGACAGGGCGACACTGAAGCTTTCTTT. This sequence encodes CASSLARQGDTEAFF. Based on the CDR3 plus reference TRBV5-1 and TRBJ1-1, the full variable domain is KAGVTQTPRYLIKTRGQQVTLSCSPISGHRSVSWYQQTPGQGLQFLFEYFSETQRNKGNFPGRFSGRQFSNSRSEMNVSTLELGDSALYLCASSLARQGDTEAFFGQGTRLTVV.

The J gene is TRBJ2-4, the V gene TRBV5-8, with D tentatively TRBD2 (6 bases). V lost 0 bases to trimming and J lost 7 bases, with 14 bases between them. The CDR3 sequence is 15 residues long. Germline lookup yields CDR1 SGHTS and CDR2 YDEGEE. CDR3 sequence (DNA): TGTGCCAGCAGCTTGGAGGTCGGGGGTTGGAACATTCAGTACTTC. As protein: CASSLEVGGWNIQYF.

This sequence joins TRBV5-6 and TRBJ2-7, with 10 bases matching TRBD1. The germline gives CDR1 SGHDT, CDR2 YYEEEE. V gave up 5 bases and J gave up 2 bases; unmatched junction bases: 4. CDR3 length: 14 residues. The CDR3 DNA is TGTGCCAGCAGGGTCGGGACAGGGGCCTACGAGCAGTACTTC. Protein product: CASRVGTGAYEQYF.

This clone has just one count. The J gene is TRBJ2-6, the V gene TRBV6-6; perhaps TRBD2 as D (6 bases). Germline CDR1 and CDR2: MNHNY and SVGAGI (reference sequence). V lost 10 bases to trimming and J lost 1 base, with 26 bases between them. The CDR3 covers 19 residues. CDR3 coding DNA: TGTGCCACCACTCGAGCGGTTGGAGGGTTTTCGTCTGGGGCCAACGTCCTGACTTTC. Translated, it gives CATTRAVGGFSSGANVLTF.

The rearrangement uses TRBV7-8 and TRBJ1-3; D not resolved. CDR3 length equals 14 residues. Looked up from germline, CDR1 is SGHVS and CDR2 is FQNEAQ. V was clipped by 0 bases and J by 7 bases, with 10 bases between them. The CDR3 DNA is TGTGCCAGCAGCTTAGCTCCCCGCGAGAACACCATATATTTT. Translating it yields CASSLAPRENTIYF.

The rearrangement joins TRBV21-1 to TRBJ1-2; TRBD1 is the table's D call, not checked against the DNA. TRBV21-1 is described as a pseudogene. This CDR3 contains 15 residues. In nucleotides, the CDR3 is TGTGCCAGCAGCGCACAGGCAGAGGCTGGCTATGGCTACACCTTC. Translated: CASSAQAEAGYGYTF.

This chain links TRBV10-2 with TRBJ1-2; no reliable D call. The V gene's germline CDR1 is WSHSY and CDR2 SAAADI. The CDR3 runs 13 residues. V was cut by 3 bases and J by 4 bases, with 9 bases left in between. CDR3 sequence reads: CASSDGGFYGYTF. Here the CDR3 DNA reads TGCGCCAGCAGTGACGGAGGATTCTATGGCTACACCTTC.

The chain employs TRBV6-4 and TRBJ1-1; 7 bases fit TRBD1. The germline V gene encodes CDR1 MRHNA and CDR2 SNTAGT. The CDR3 is 18 amino acids. Trimming took 2 bases from V and 2 from J; bases not matched to a gene: 14. The CDR3 DNA reads as TGTGCCAGCAGTGACCAACCCGTAACAGGGGCCACTAACACTGAAGCTTTCTTT. Translating it yields CASSDQPVTGATNTEAFF.

The rearrangement links TRBV7-2 to TRBJ2-1; 8 nucleotides line up with TRBD2. Germline assignment: CDR1 SGHTA and CDR2 FQGNSA. V was pared by 6 bases and J by 1 base, with 5 bases of the junction left unmatched. The CDR3 contains 15 residues. CDR3 region: CASSWTSKSYNEQFF. CDR3 sequence (DNA): TGTGCCAGCAGTTGGACTAGCAAGTCCTACAATGAGCAGTTCTTC.

The chain has TRBV9 and TRBJ1-5, with D maybe TRBD1 (5 bases). Germline lookup yields CDR1 SGDLS and CDR2 YYNGEE. CDR3 length: 14 residues. V shed 4 bases and J shed 6 bases, with 14 bases lying between them. CDR3 sequence: CASSPTAIPQPQHF. CDR3 in DNA: TGTGCCAGCAGCCCGACAGCCATCCCTCAGCCCCAGCATTTT.

This clone was detected a few times. The CDR3 is CAWETGRNQPQHF. In DNA, the CDR3 is TGTGCCTGGGAGACAGGCCGCAATCAGCCCCAGCATTTT. The chain couples TRBV30 to TRBJ1-5; possible D gene TRBD1, 6 bases. V dropped 5 bases and J dropped 2 bases, with 10 bases sitting between them. In germline, CDR1 is GTSNPN, CDR2 SVGIG (reference sequence). This CDR3 has 13 residues.

The J gene is TRBJ2-7, the V gene TRBV4-2; possible D gene TRBD2, 5 bases. Trimming took 0 bases from V and 0 from J, leaving 18 bases between them. The CDR3 has 18 residues. Germline V gene data show CDR1 as LGHNA and CDR2 as YNFKEQ. CDR3 DNA sequence: TGTGCCAGCAGCCAAGATCGCGGAGGCTACCAAAGCTCCTACGAGCAGTACTTC. This codes for CASSQDRGGYQSSYEQYF.

The chain employs TRBV18 and TRBJ1-4; D ambiguous. CDR1 and CDR2 (germline): KGHSH, LQKENI. The CDR3 covers 17 residues. Trimming cost V 6 bases and J 0 bases, with 17 bases left between them. CDR3 sequence: CASSPEAVLATNEKLFF. In DNA, the CDR3 is TGTGCCAGCTCCCCCGAGGCAGTTCTTGCAACTAATGAAAAACTGTTTTTT.

This sequence joins TRBV4-2 and TRBJ1-6; tentatively, D is TRBD1 (5 bases). Trimming left V 3 bases short and J 10 bases short, with 16 bases between. This CDR3 spans 15 amino acids. In germline, CDR1 is LGHNA, CDR2 YNFKEQ. DNA of the CDR3: TGTGCCAGCAGCCAGAACCGGCAGGGTGTCTCACCCCTCCACTTT. Its protein product is CASSQNRQGVSPLHF.